A selection of T cell receptor beta chains follows, all from one sample in a study of T cells in Graves' hyperthyroidism and ophthalmopathy. MiXCR, applied by TCRdb to the multiplex PCR reads, yields one record per CDR3 protein. Of fewer than 700,000 distinct CDR3 sequences in the sample, 17% were seen once. The material sequenced was blood. The receptor source for this set is a woman under 30 with Graves' ophthalmopathy. Each CDR3 is given with its conserved first and last residue. The D gene is left open where the match is weak. Expanded clones get a size class; other rows say once, few or many, or leave the size out.

abundance	j_gene	d_gene	v_gene	CDR3nt	CDR3aa
few	TRBJ2-4	TRBD1	TRBV5-1	TGCGCCAGCAGCACGGGACAGATAGATAACATTCAGTACTTC	CASSTGQIDNIQYF
many	TRBJ2-5	-	TRBV7-2	TGTGCCAGCAGCTTATTGATGGGGGAGACCCAGTACTTC	CASSLLMGETQYF
many	TRBJ2-7	-	TRBV7-9	TGTGCCAGCGGGACTCCCAATATCGACGAGCAGTACTTC	CASGTPNIDEQYF
-	TRBJ1-2	-	TRBV15	TGTGCCACCAGCAGAGAACCAGATATAGGGCAGGATATCTATGGCTACACCTTC	CATSREPDIGQDIYGYTF
few	TRBJ1-5	-	TRBV19	TGTGCCAGTAGTCCCCGACCCTCGGTGTCCATCGATAGCAATCAGCCCCAGCATTTT	CASSPRPSVSIDSNQPQHF
few	TRBJ2-5	-	TRBV7-6	TGTGCCAGCAGCCCTACGGACCCCCGCGCCTACCAAGAGACCCAGTACTTC	CASSPTDPRAYQETQYF
-	TRBJ1-2	TRBD1	TRBV5-5	TGTGCCAGCAGCTTGGCAGGGGGCTTAATCTATGGCTACACCTTC	CASSLAGGLIYGYTF
few	TRBJ1-5	-	TRBV12-3/TRBV12-4	TGTGCCAGCAGTACCCAGGGTTACCAGCCCCAGCATTTT	CASSTQGYQPQHF
many	TRBJ1-1	TRBD1	TRBV28	TGTGCCAGCAGTTCGTACAGGGGGCGCGGGAACACTGAAGCTTTCTTT	CASSSYRGRGNTEAFF
few	TRBJ2-2	-	TRBV9	TGTGCCAGCAGCCGTATTACTGGGGACACCGGGGAGCTGTTTTTT	CASSRITGDTGELFF
-	TRBJ1-4	TRBD1	TRBV3-1	TGTGCCAGCAGCCAAGTAGGGACAGTGGACGAAAAACTGTTTTTT	CASSQVGTVDEKLFF
few	TRBJ2-7	TRBD1	TRBV9	TGTGCCAGCAGCGTACAGGGGGAAAGTGGCGAGCAGTACTTC	CASSVQGESGEQYF
many	TRBJ1-5	-	TRBV3-1	TGTGCCAGCAGCCACCACGGTTCCAATCAGCCCCAGCATTTT	CASSHHGSNQPQHF
few	TRBJ1-4	-	TRBV9	TGTGCCAGCAGCGCAACAGGTGCAACTAATGAAAAACTGTTTTTT	CASSATGATNEKLFF
many	TRBJ2-1	-	TRBV6-6	TGTGCCAGCAGTTACTCGGGGAGCTCCTACAATGAGCAGTTCTTC	CASSYSGSSYNEQFF
few	TRBJ2-4	TRBD1	TRBV6-2/TRBV6-3	TGTGCCAGCAGACGACAGGGAGAAAACATTCAGTACTTC	CASRRQGENIQYF
-	TRBJ2-1	-	TRBV15	TGTGCCACCAGCAGACATGCCGGCGTGGGCTACAATGAGCAGTTCTTC	CATSRHAGVGYNEQFF
many	TRBJ1-1	-	TRBV29-1	TGCACCGGGTCCGTGCGCACTGAAGCTTTCTTT	CTGSVRTEAFF
-	TRBJ1-2	TRBD1	TRBV5-1	TGCGCCAGCAGCGTAAAGGGGGCTGGAGGCTACACCTTC	CASSVKGAGGYTF
-	TRBJ2-1	-	TRBV28	TGTGCCAGCAGTTTATTATGGGTCGGGGACGATGAGCAGTTCTTC	CASSLLWVGDDEQFF
-	TRBJ2-7	TRBD2	TRBV6-2/TRBV6-3	TGTGCCAGCAGCGCCGGGGGGGATTCCTACGAGCAGTACTTC	CASSAGGDSYEQYF
many	TRBJ2-5	-	TRBV6-2/TRBV6-3	TGTGCCAGCACCACCGTGGGCGAAGGGGTGGAGACCCAGTACTTC	CASTTVGEGVETQYF
many	TRBJ1-1	-	TRBV28	TGTGCCAGTAGGCGAGGGGGACCGCCCACTGAAGCTTTCTTT	CASRRGGPPTEAFF
many	TRBJ1-1	TRBD1	TRBV6-1	TGTGCCAGCAGTGGAAGCCCCCGTCACACAGGGGCGCAACCGCCGGCTTTCTTT	CASSGSPRHTGAQPPAFF
many	TRBJ1-1	-	TRBV28	TGTGCCAGCAGTTATTCCTATAAGAACACTGAAGCTTTCTTT	CASSYSYKNTEAFF
-	TRBJ2-4	TRBD1	TRBV29-1	TGCAGCGTTGCGGGACAGGGGGCGGTTCAGTACTTC	CSVAGQGAVQYF
many	TRBJ2-3	-	TRBV28	TGTGCCAGCAGCCCCGGTACTAGCACAGATACGCAGTATTTT	CASSPGTSTDTQYF
few	TRBJ1-1	-	TRBV14	TGTGCCAGCAGCCAAGATTTCACTGAAGCTTTCTTT	CASSQDFTEAFF
-	TRBJ1-4	-	TRBV5-1	TGCGCCAGCAGCAGGGTAGCCAATAATGAAAAACTGTTTTTT	CASSRVANNEKLFF
-	TRBJ1-1	-	TRBV9	TGTGCCAGCAGCGTAGACGGGGGGTCGAACACTGAAGCTTTCTTT	CASSVDGGSNTEAFF
few	TRBJ1-3	-	TRBV30	TGTGCCTGGAGAGCAGGGGCTGGAAACACCATATATTTT	CAWRAGAGNTIYF
-	TRBJ2-7	-	TRBV7-2	TGTGCCAGCAGCTTAGACCGGAAGTCCTACGAGCAGTACTTC	CASSLDRKSYEQYF
-	TRBJ2-5	-	TRBV6-2/TRBV6-3	TGTGCCAGCAGTTACCCGCGCGAGGGCCAAGAGACCCAGTACTTC	CASSYPREGQETQYF
few	TRBJ2-7	-	TRBV6-1	TGTGCCAGCAGTGATTTGACATATTACGAGCAGTACTTC	CASSDLTYYEQYF
many	TRBJ2-7	TRBD1	TRBV18	TGTGCCAGCTCACCGACGGGACAGGGCAACGAGCAGTACTTC	CASSPTGQGNEQYF
-	TRBJ2-7	-	TRBV20-1	TGCAGTGCCGGGACTGATTACTCCTACGAGCAGTACTTC	CSAGTDYSYEQYF
many	TRBJ2-7	-	TRBV5-1	TGCGCCAGCAGCCTGGGCCTTACGTCTCGGGAGCAGTACTTC	CASSLGLTSREQYF
many	TRBJ1-5	-	TRBV28	TGTGCCAGCACCAACCAACGATCGTGGGATCAGCCCCAGCATTTT	CASTNQRSWDQPQHF
many	TRBJ2-3	-	TRBV5-8	TGTGCCAGCAGCTTGGATTCCCGAGTCGGGGATACGCAGTATTTT	CASSLDSRVGDTQYF
many	TRBJ1-5	-	TRBV7-2	TGTGCCAGCAGTCAGGGGTGGGGCGGTCAGCCCCAGCATTTT	CASSQGWGGQPQHF
-	TRBJ2-2	TRBD2	TRBV4-2	TGTGCCAGCAGCCAAGTGGGACTAGCGGGAGACACCGGGGAGCTGTTTTTT	CASSQVGLAGDTGELFF
-	TRBJ1-2	-	TRBV15	TGTGCCACCAGCAGAGTCCTCACGAGGGAATATGGCTACACCTTC	CATSRVLTREYGYTF
many	TRBJ2-1	TRBD2	TRBV30	TGTGCCTGGATGGGACTAGCGGGGGACAATGAGCAGTTCTTC	CAWMGLAGDNEQFF
-	TRBJ1-4	-	TRBV12-3/TRBV12-4	TGTGCCAGCAGGGGGATCCCTGAAAAACTGTTTTTT	CASRGIPEKLFF
few	TRBJ1-5	-	TRBV19	TGTGCCAGTAGTATTCAGAATAATCAGCCCCAGCATTTT	CASSIQNNQPQHF
many	TRBJ1-1	TRBD1	TRBV5-1	TGCGCCAGCAGCCTGACAGGGACCCAGAACACTGAAGCTTTCTTT	CASSLTGTQNTEAFF
few	TRBJ1-2	-	TRBV29-1	TGCAGCGTTGAAGAATTCAGGATTGATGATGGCTACACCTTC	CSVEEFRIDDGYTF
few	TRBJ1-5	-	TRBV4-1	TGCGCCAGCAGCCAATTTTATCGTAGCAATCAGCCCCAGCATTTT	CASSQFYRSNQPQHF
few	TRBJ1-2	-	TRBV19	TGTGCCAGTAGTAGCCCGATGGCCGTAAAGTACTATGGCTACACCTTC	CASSSPMAVKYYGYTF
many	TRBJ2-5	TRBD2	TRBV28	TGTGCCAGCAGTCCAGGCACTTTGGGACTAGCCTACGAGACCCAGTACTTC	CASSPGTLGLAYETQYF
many	TRBJ2-7	TRBD2	TRBV28	TGTGCCAGCAGTTTAAGTCCGCCTAGCGGGAACCACGAGCAGTACTTC	CASSLSPPSGNHEQYF